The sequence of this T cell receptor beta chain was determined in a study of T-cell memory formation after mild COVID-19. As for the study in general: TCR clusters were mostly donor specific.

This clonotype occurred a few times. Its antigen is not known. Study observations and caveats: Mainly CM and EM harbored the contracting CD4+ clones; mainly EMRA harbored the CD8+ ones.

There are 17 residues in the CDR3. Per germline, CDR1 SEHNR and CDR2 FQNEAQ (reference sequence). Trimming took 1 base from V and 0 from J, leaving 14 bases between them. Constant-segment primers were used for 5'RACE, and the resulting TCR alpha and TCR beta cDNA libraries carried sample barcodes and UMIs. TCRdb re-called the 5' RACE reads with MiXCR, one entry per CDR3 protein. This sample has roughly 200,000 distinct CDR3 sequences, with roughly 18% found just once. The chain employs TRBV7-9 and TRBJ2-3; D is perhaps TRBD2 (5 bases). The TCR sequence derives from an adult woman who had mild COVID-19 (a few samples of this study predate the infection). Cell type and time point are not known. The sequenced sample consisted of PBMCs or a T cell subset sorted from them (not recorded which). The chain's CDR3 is CASSLVSGGLSTDTQYF. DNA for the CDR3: TGTGCCAGCAGCTTAGTGTCCGGCGGGTTAAGCACAGATACGCAGTATTTT.